This T cell receptor beta chain was profiled in a study of blood T cell repertoires in COVID-19. Study information: Collection of acute and convalescent COVID-19 samples took place in the United States, Italy and Spain. In each case, the material was cDNA or gDNA derived from T cells, B-cell-depleted T cells, or PBMCs.

TCRdb keeps only in-frame clones here, not all; method: immunoSEQ multiplex PCR. Among more than 300,000 clones listed, approximately 85% were seen once. The clonotype comes from a woman aged 50 to 60 with acute or convalescent COVID-19. Sequencing input: peripheral blood.

The CDR3 loop is CASSPGTWLSYEQYF. The DNA of the CDR3 is TGTGCCAGCAGTCCCGGGACATGGCTTTCCTACGAGCAGTACTTC. The rearrangement uses TRBV2 and TRBJ2-7; D is perhaps TRBD1 (6 bases). CDR1 is SNHLY and CDR2 is FYNNEI in the germline V gene. Trimming removed 5 bases from V and 1 base from J, with 15 bases in between. CDR3 length: 15 residues.